Listed below are T cell receptor beta chains from one sample, sequenced in a study of T cell responses to AZD1222 COVID-19 vaccine. Profiled with immunoSEQ multiplex PCR; TCRdb holds only in-frame clones, not every one. Here the sample spans over 150,000 clones, more than 90% being singletons. Sequences were derived from peripheral blood, sampled on day 0 of AZD1222 vaccination. These receptors all come from an adult in good health. Both conserved end residues are part of each CDR3. Clone size is shown for a subset of rows, as once, few, many or a class of expanded clone.

>.|TRBV7-6
CASSLASWDTEAFF
>.|TRBV7-3
CASSLGGRREQYF
>.|TRBV9
CASSVGAGTEAFF
>.|TRBV19
CASSITGGGQPQHF
>.|TRBV6-2/TRBV6-3
CASSYLRQGALGTEAFF
>once|TRBV3-1/TRBV3-2
CASSLYNGGELFF
>.|TRBV7-9
CASSTGGVQTEAFF
>.|TRBV25-1
CASKAGQGSYNEQFF
>once|TRBV9
CASSATSGTGYNEQFF
>once|TRBV10-3
CAISESWQAYEQYF
>.|TRBV7-2
CASSISGQLVGYTF
>.|TRBV7-2
CASSLRDTQYF
>.|TRBV23-1
CASSPPSLGGRNQPQHF
>.|TRBV7-2
CASSLGTSGTISYEQYF
>few|TRBV15
CATSLPGTGNTIYF
>.|TRBV4-1
CASSHRDRSTDTQYF
>.|TRBV14
CASSQDTGQTKLVEYSNQPQHF
>.|TRBV7-2
CASSLEPRGFYEQYF